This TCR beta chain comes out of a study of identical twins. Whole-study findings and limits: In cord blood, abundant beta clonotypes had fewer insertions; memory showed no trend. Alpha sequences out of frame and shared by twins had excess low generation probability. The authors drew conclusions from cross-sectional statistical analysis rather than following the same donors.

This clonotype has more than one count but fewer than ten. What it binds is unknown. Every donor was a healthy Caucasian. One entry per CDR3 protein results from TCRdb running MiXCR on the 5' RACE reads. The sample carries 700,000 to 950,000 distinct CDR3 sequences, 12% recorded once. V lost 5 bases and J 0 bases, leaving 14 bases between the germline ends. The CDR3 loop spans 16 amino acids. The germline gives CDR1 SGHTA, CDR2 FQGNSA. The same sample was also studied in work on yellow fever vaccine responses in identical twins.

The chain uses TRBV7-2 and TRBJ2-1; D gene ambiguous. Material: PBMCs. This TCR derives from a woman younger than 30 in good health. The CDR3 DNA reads TGTGCCAGCAGCCTAAGCACAGTATCCTCCTACAATGAGCAGTTCTTC. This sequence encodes CASSLSTVSSYNEQFF.